Presented here are 18 T cell receptor beta chains from one specimen sequenced in a study of CD8 T cells in ankylosing spondylitis. Study-level results: Apparently characteristic of ankylosing spondylitis blood was a TCR beta motif (about 8 highly homologous variants).

TCRdb analysed the 5' RACE reads with MiXCR anew, one entry per CDR3 protein. The sample yields a few hundred thousand distinct CDR3 sequences, about 22% seen once. No antigen is known for these receptors. Sequencing was performed on blood, either unsorted or a sorted T cell fraction (not recorded which). These receptors all stem from a male donor with ankylosing spondylitis.

This clonotype was picked up a small number of times. The chain has TRBV5-1 and TRBJ2-2; D perhaps matches TRBD2 (6 bases). This CDR3 spans 16 amino acids. The V gene lost 2 bases and the J gene lost 1 base, with 12 bases spanning the gap. Germline CDR1 is SGHRS and CDR2 is YFSETQ. CDR3 nucleotides: TGCGCCAGCAGCTTAACAGGCGGGGTGAACACCGGGGAGCTGTTTTTT. It codes for CASSLTGGVNTGELFF.

This chain uses TRBV12-5 with TRBJ2-7; a weak D match, TRBD2 (5 bases). V lost 2 bases to trimming and J lost 6 bases, with 11 bases between them. This CDR3 contains 13 residues. The germline V gene has CDR1 LGHNT and CDR2 FRNRAP. The CDR3 is CASGLSGSGEQYF. DNA of the CDR3: TGTGCTAGTGGTTTGTCGGGGTCGGGCGAGCAGTACTTC.

This chain links TRBV18 with TRBJ1-2, with a tentative D call TRBD1 (5 bases). CDR1 and CDR2 (germline): KGHSH, LQKENI. The CDR3 runs 13 residues. Trimming cost V 3 bases and J 6 bases, with 11 bases left between them. CDR3 in amino acids: CASSPGGEHGYTF. The CDR3 DNA reads as TGTGCCAGCTCACCCGGGGGAGAGCATGGCTACACCTTC. Variable domain in full (rest from reference TRBV18 and TRBJ1-2): NAGVMQNPRHLVRRRGQEARLRCSPMKGHSHVYWYRQLPEEGLKFMVYLQKENIIDESGMPKERFSAEFPKEGPSILRIQQVVRGDSAAYFCASSPGGEHGYTFGSGTRLTVV.

The J gene is TRBJ1-2, the V gene TRBV28, with D maybe TRBD1 (5 bases). Germline CDR1 reads MDHEN; CDR2 reads SYDVKM. CDR3 length: 14 residues. Trimming took 4 bases from V and 6 from J, leaving 15 bases between them. CDR3 region: CASSWHRDGDGYTF. CDR3 nucleotides: TGTGCCAGCAGTTGGCACCGGGACGGCGATGGCTACACCTTC.

The V call is TRBV29-1, the J call TRBJ2-2, with a tentative D call TRBD2 (5 bases). The germline CDR1 and CDR2 sequences are SQVTM and ANQGSEA. This CDR3 spans 13 amino acids. V was cut by 3 bases and J by 4 bases, with 9 bases left in between. The CDR3 nucleotides are TGCAGCGTTGACCGGGGTCCCACCGGGGAGCTGTTTTTT. It codes for CSVDRGPTGELFF.

The V call is TRBV5-5, the J call TRBJ2-3; D is possibly TRBD1 (6 bases). CDR1 SGHKS and CDR2 YYEKEE come from the germline V gene (reference sequence). Trimming took off 6 bases at V and 8 bases at J, with 28 bases between the two ends. The CDR3 is 17 amino acids. The CDR3 loop is CASIRSGSRSLGGTQYF. CDR3 bases: TGTGCCAGCATCCGAAGTGGGTCCAGGAGCCTAGGGGGTACGCAGTATTTT. Full variable domain (rest looked up from reference TRBV5-5 and TRBJ2-3): DAGVTQSPTHLIKTRGQQVTLRCSPISGHKSVSWYQQVLGQGPQFIFQYYEKEERGRGNFPDRFSARQFPNYSSELNVNALLLGDSALYLCASIRSGSRSLGGTQYFGPGTRLTVL.

This clonotype appeared a few times. This chain uses TRBV20-1 with TRBJ2-5, with a tentative D call TRBD1 (6 bases). The CDR3 is made up of 13 amino acids. The ends were cut back, 8 bases at V and 8 bases at J, with 21 bases in the middle. Germline CDR1 is DFQATT and CDR2 is SNEGSKA (reference sequence). Here the CDR3 DNA reads TGCAGTCCCAGAGGACAGAGCCGGCTCACCCAGTACTTC. It specifies CSPRGQSRLTQYF.

This clonotype has just a few counts. V usage is TRBV20-1 and J usage is TRBJ1-5; 10 nucleotides align to TRBD1. The CDR3 has 15 amino acids. J was trimmed by 7 bases and V by 0 bases; bases with no gene match: 6. Germline V lookup: CDR1 DFQATT, CDR2 SNEGSKA (reference sequence). This CDR3 is CSARDRQGAGQPQHF. In nucleotides, the CDR3 is TGCAGTGCTAGAGATCGACAGGGGGCGGGACAGCCCCAGCATTTT.

This clonotype was detected only a few times. The rearrangement links TRBV2 to TRBJ2-1; 12 bases are shared with TRBD2. The CDR3 covers 14 residues. Losses at the gene ends were 6 bases for V and 10 bases for J; bases not matched to a gene: 7. Germline V CDR1 and CDR2: SNHLY, FYNNEI. CDR3 sequence: CASRPLAGGSEQFF. For the CDR3, the DNA is TGTGCCAGCAGGCCTCTAGCGGGAGGGAGCGAGCAGTTCTTC.

The rearrangement joins TRBV5-1 to TRBJ1-1; a possible D gene is TRBD1 (6 bases). V lost 0 bases and J 0 bases, leaving 9 bases between the germline ends. Germline V lookup: CDR1 SGHRS, CDR2 YFSETQ. The CDR3 has 15 amino acids. CDR3: CASSLAGGMNTEAFF. CDR3 bases: TGCGCCAGCAGCTTGGCGGGGGGCATGAACACTGAAGCTTTCTTT.

This chain links TRBV3-1 with TRBJ2-5; tentatively, D is TRBD1 (6 bases). Germline V gene lookup returns CDR1 LGHDT and CDR2 YNNKEL (reference sequence). Trimming removed 4 bases at V and 5 bases at J, with 14 bases between. The CDR3 is 14 amino acids. CDR3 DNA sequence: TGTGCCAGCAGCCCCTCCAGGGGAGTGGAGACCCAGTACTTC. Its translation is CASSPSRGVETQYF.

This rearrangement joins TRBV19 to TRBJ2-7; 10 positions agree with TRBD1. Unmatched junction bases numbered 5, after V lost 4 bases and J lost 2 bases. This CDR3 spans 15 amino acids. The germline CDR1 and CDR2 sequences are LNHDA and SQIVND (reference sequence). CDR3 sequence (DNA): TGTGCCAGTAGTACCGGGACAGGGGCTACCTACGAGCAGTACTTC. It yields the protein CASSTGTGATYEQYF.

This clonotype was found a few times. The chain links TRBV28 to TRBJ1-5; no firm D call. CDR3 length equals 13 residues. Germline CDR1 reads MDHEN; CDR2 reads SYDVKM. Between the trimmed V and J ends, which lost 6 bases and 3 bases, there was a span of 9 bases. CDR3 region: CASSGRPNQPQHF. The CDR3 nucleotides read TGTGCCAGCAGCGGCAGGCCCAATCAGCCCCAGCATTTT.

This chain connects TRBV28 to TRBJ1-2, with D tentatively TRBD1 (5 bases). From germline, CDR1 is MDHEN and CDR2 SYDVKM. V was trimmed by 10 bases and J by 4 bases, leaving 16 bases between them. This CDR3 spans 13 amino acids. In DNA, the CDR3 is TGTGCCACTACCCTTTCGGGGGTCTATGGCTACACCTTC. Residues: CATTLSGVYGYTF.

The J gene is TRBJ1-2, the V gene TRBV6-1, with D tentatively TRBD1 (6 bases). The germline V and J ends were trimmed by 4 bases and 5 bases, with 17 bases remaining between them. CDR3 length: 15 amino acids. Germline V lookup: CDR1 MNHNS, CDR2 SASEGT. The CDR3 region is CASSANTGTQYGYTF. The CDR3 region has the DNA TGTGCCAGCAGTGCGAACACCGGGACACAATATGGCTACACCTTC.

This clonotype was recorded a few times. The rearrangement uses TRBV18 and TRBJ2-1; 8 bases align to TRBD1. This CDR3 comprises 18 residues. Germline V gives CDR1 KGHSH, CDR2 LQKENI. Trimming at V came to 5 bases and at J to 3 bases, leaving 15 bases not matched to a gene. As DNA, the CDR3 is TGTGCCAGCTCAGTCGGAACCCTCGCCGGGACAGGCTACAATGAGCAGTTCTTC. Its protein product is CASSVGTLAGTGYNEQFF.

This clonotype has a handful of counts. V gene TRBV6-2 or TRBV6-3 combines with J gene TRBJ2-2, with unresolved D. The CDR3 sequence is 16 residues long. In germline, CDR1 is MNHEY, CDR2 SVGEGT. The V gene lost 5 bases and the J gene lost 0 bases, with 13 bases spanning the gap. CDR3 sequence reads: CASSRTSIANTGELFF. CDR3 coding DNA: TGTGCCAGCAGTCGCACAAGCATCGCGAACACCGGGGAGCTGTTTTTT.

V is TRBV28 and J is TRBJ2-1; a possible D gene is TRBD2 (5 bases). The CDR3 covers 13 residues. The V gene lost 8 bases and the J gene lost 4 bases, with 12 bases spanning the gap. The germline CDR1 and CDR2 sequences are MDHEN and SYDVKM. CDR3 amino acids: CASYSGLYNEQFF. The DNA of the CDR3 is TGTGCCAGCTACTCGGGATTATACAATGAGCAGTTCTTC.